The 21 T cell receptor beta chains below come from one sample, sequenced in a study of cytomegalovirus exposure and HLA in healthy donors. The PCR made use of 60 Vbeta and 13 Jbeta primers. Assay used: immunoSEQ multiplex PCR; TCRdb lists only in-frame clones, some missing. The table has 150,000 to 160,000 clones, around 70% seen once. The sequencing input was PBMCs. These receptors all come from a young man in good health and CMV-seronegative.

The CDR3 sequence is CASSSSRTGVAGANVLTF. The CDR3 nucleotides are TGTGCCAGCAGCTCATCCCGGACAGGGGTAGCTGGGGCCAACGTCCTGACTTTC. The genes are TRBV9 and TRBJ2-6; 9 nucleotides match TRBD1. CDR1 SGDLS and CDR2 YYNGEE come from the germline V gene. Germline trimming cut 4 bases from V and 2 bases from J; bases unmatched to any gene: 10. CDR3 length: 18 residues.

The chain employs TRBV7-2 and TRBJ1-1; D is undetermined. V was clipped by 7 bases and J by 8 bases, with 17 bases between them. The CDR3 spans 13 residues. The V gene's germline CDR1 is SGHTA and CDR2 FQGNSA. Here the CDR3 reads CASTGEGLVEAFF. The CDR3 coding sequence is TGTGCCAGCACTGGGGAGGGCCTCGTAGAAGCTTTCTTT. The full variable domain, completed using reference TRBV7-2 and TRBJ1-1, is GAGVSQSPSNKVTEKGKDVELRCDPISGHTALYWYRQSLGQGLEFLIYFQGNSAPDKSGLPSDRFSAERTGGSVSTLTIQRTQQEDSAVYLCASTGEGLVEAFFGQGTRLTVV.

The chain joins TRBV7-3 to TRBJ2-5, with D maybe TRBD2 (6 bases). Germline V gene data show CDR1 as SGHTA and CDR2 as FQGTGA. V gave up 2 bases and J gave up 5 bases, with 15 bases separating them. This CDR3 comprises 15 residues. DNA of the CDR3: TGTGCCAGCAGCTTAGAGGGACTTGCCCCGGAGACCCAGTACTTC. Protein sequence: CASSLEGLAPETQYF.

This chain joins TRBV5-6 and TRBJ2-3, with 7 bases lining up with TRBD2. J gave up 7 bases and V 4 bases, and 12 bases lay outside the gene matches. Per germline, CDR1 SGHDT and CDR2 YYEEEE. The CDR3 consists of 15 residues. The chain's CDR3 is CASSARTSSRNTQYF. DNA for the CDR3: TGTGCCAGCAGCGCGCGGACTAGTAGTCGAAATACGCAGTATTTT.

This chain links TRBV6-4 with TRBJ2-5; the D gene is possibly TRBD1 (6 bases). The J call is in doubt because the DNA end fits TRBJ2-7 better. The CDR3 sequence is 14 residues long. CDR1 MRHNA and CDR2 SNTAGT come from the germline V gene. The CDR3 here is CASSPTGNSYEQYF. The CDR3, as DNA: TGTGCCAGCAGCCCCACAGGGAACTCCTACGAGCAGTACTTC.

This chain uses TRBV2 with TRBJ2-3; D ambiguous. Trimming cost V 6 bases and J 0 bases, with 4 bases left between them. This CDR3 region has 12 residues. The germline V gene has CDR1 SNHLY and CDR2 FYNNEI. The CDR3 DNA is TGTGCCAGCAGGAGAAGCACAGATACGCAGTATTTT. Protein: CASRRSTDTQYF.

The CDR3 DNA is TGCGCCAGCAGGTTCTCCGGGACAGGTCGGGACGAGCAGTACTTC. Its translation is CASRFSGTGRDEQYF. The rearrangement uses TRBV5-1 and TRBJ2-7; 8 positions agree with TRBD1. The CDR3 consists of 15 residues. V gave up 5 bases and J gave up 5 bases; unmatched junction bases: 12. The germline V gene encodes CDR1 SGHRS and CDR2 YFSETQ.

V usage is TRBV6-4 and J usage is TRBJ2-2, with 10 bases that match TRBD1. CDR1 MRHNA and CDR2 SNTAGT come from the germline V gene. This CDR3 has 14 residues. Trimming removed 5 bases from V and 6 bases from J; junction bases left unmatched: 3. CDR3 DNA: TGTGCCAGCAGTCGGACAGGGGGTTCCGGGGAGCTGTTTTTT. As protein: CASSRTGGSGELFF.

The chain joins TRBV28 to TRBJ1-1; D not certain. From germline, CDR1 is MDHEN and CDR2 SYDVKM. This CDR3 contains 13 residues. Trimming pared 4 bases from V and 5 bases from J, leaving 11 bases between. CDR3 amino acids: CASSWDRGTEAFF. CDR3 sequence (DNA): TGTGCCAGCAGTTGGGATCGGGGAACTGAAGCTTTCTTT.

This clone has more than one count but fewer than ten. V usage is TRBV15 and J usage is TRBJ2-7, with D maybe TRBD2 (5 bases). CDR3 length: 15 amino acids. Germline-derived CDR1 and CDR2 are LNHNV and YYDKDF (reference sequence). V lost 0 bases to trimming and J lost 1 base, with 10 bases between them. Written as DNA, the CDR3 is TGTGCCACCAGCAGAGATTTGGACTCGTCCTACGAGCAGTACTTC. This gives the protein CATSRDLDSSYEQYF. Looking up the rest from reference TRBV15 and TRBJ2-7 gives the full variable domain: DAMVIQNPRYQVTQFGKPVTLSCSQTLNHNVMYWYQQKSSQAPKLLFHYYDKDFNNEADTPDNFQSRRPNTSFCFLDIRSPGLGDTAMYLCATSRDLDSSYEQYFGPGTRLTVT.

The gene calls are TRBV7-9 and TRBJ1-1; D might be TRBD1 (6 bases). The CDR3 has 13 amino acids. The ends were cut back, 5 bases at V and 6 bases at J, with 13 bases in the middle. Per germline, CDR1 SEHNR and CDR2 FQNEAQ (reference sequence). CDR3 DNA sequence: TGTGCCAGCAGCGATTCGGGGGGCGCTGAAGCTTTCTTT. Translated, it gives CASSDSGGAEAFF.

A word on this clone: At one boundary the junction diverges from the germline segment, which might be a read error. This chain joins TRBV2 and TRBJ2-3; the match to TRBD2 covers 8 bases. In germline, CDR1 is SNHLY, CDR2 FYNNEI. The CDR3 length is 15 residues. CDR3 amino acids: CASSEGAGGTDTQYF. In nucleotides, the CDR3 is TGTGCCAGCAGTGAGGGGGCGGGGGGCACGGATACGCAGTATTTT.

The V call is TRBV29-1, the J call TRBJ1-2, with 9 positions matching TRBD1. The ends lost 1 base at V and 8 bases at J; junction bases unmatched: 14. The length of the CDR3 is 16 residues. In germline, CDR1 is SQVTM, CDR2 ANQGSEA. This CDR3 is CSVEGPGQGSGEGYTF. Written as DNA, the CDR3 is TGCAGCGTTGAAGGGCCCGGACAGGGGAGTGGCGAAGGCTACACCTTC.

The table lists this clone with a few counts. The CDR3 sequence: CAWRGGEPGQYNEQFF. The CDR3 nucleotides read TGTGCCTGGAGAGGTGGGGAACCGGGACAGTACAATGAGCAGTTCTTC. J is TRBJ2-1 and V is TRBV30; 7 bases line up with TRBD1. The CDR3 spans 16 residues. In germline, CDR1 is GTSNPN, CDR2 SVGIG (reference sequence). V lost 3 bases and J lost 4; bases outside the gene matches: 12.

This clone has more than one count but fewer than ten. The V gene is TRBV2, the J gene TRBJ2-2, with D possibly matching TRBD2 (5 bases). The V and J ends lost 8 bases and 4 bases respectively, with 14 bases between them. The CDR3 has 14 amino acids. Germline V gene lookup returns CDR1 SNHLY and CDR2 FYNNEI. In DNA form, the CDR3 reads TGTGCCAGCTGCAATTCGAGGGCCACCGGGGAGCTGTTTTTT. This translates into CASCNSRATGELFF.

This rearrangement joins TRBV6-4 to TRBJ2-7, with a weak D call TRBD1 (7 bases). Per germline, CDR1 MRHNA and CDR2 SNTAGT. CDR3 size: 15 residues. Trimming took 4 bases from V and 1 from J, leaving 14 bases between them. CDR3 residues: CASSGRDSFSYEQYF. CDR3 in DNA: TGTGCCAGCAGTGGGCGGGACAGCTTTTCCTACGAGCAGTACTTC.

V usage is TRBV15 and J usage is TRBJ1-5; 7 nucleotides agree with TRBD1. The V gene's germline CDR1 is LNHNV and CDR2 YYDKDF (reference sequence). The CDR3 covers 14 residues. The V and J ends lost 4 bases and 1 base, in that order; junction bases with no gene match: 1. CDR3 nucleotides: TGTGCCACCAGCATACAGGGGAGCAATCAGCCCCAGCATTTT. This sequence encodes CATSIQGSNQPQHF. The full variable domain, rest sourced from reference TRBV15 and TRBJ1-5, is DAMVIQNPRYQVTQFGKPVTLSCSQTLNHNVMYWYQQKSSQAPKLLFHYYDKDFNNEADTPDNFQSRRPNTSFCFLDIRSPGLGDTAMYLCATSIQGSNQPQHFGDGTRLSIL.

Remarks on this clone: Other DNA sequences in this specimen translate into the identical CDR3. This chain's CDR3 is CASSLSYYNEQFF. The DNA of the CDR3 is TGTGCCAGCAGTTTATCTTACTACAATGAGCAGTTCTTC. V usage is TRBV27 and J usage is TRBJ2-1; D unclear. The CDR3 length is 13 residues. Looked up from germline, CDR1 is MNHEY and CDR2 is SMNVEV (reference sequence). The germline V and J ends were trimmed by 0 bases and 3 bases, with 3 bases remaining between them.

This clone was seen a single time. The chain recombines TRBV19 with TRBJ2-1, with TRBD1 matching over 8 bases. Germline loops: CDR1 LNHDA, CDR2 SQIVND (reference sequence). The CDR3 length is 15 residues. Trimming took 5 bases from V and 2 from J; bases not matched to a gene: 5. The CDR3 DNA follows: TGTGCCAGTAGTGCTGGGACAGGAGCCTACAATGAGCAGTTCTTC. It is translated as CASSAGTGAYNEQFF.

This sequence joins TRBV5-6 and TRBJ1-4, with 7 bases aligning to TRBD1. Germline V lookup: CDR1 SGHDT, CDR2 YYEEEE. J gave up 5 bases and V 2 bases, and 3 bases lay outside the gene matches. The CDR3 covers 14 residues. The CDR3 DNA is TGTGCCAGCAGCTTAGGACAGGAAAATGAAAAACTGTTTTTT. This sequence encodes CASSLGQENEKLFF.

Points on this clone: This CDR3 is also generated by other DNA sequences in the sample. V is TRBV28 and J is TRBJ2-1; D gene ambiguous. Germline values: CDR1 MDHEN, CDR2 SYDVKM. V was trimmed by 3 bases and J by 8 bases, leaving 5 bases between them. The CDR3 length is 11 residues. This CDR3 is CASSLSDEQFF. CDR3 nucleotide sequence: TGTGCCAGCAGTTTGTCCGATGAGCAGTTCTTC. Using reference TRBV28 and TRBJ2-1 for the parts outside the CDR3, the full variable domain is DVKVTQSSRYLVKRTGEKVFLECVQDMDHENMFWYRQDPGLGLRLIYFSYDVKMKEKGDIPEGYSVSREKKERFSLILESASTNQTSMYLCASSLSDEQFFGPGTRLTVL.